The sequence of this TCR beta chain was determined in a study of vaccination and CD4 T cells after COVID-19. Overall study context: As control conditions, cultures were given either a CEFX pool serving as positive control, an HIV-1 Nef pool, or no peptide at all.

As for treatment: roughly nine-day PBMC culture with coronavirus spike peptide pools or control peptides (ViraFEST assay). According to the study, CD4+ T cells from the unexposed donor were gathered ahead of the COVID-19 pandemic (2011-2018). ViraFEST stimulated the growth of antigen-specific T cells using peptide pools and subsequently profiled their TCRs by sequencing. The authors cultured some 1.9 million PBMCs per well with 10 IU/ml IL-2 and about 10 ug/ml peptide pools. CD4+ T cells from unexposed donors were probed, cells permitting, with SARS-CoV-2 S/N and four cold-coronavirus spikes. The V and J ends lost 0 bases and 4 bases respectively, with 8 bases between them. Germline-derived CDR1 and CDR2 are SGDLS and YYNGEE. The CDR3 covers 13 residues. This clonotype occurred once. The antigen is unknown. Cultured CD4+ T cell DNA underwent sequencing with the Oncomine TCR Beta short-read assay. The source of extracted genomic DNA was cultured CD4+ T cells. TCRdb reprocessed the PCR reads via MiXCR and lists one record per CDR3 protein. The sample lists some 8,900 distinct CDR3 sequences, 30% to 35% seen once, with roughly 8% in the top ten.

The V call is TRBV9, the J call TRBJ2-7; D is uncertain. The clonotype comes from a human donor in good health. Sequenced sample: CD4+ T cells from blood, cultured in vitro. As DNA, the CDR3 is TGTGCCAGCAGCGTAGACCTTGATTACGAGCAGTACTTC. This codes for CASSVDLDYEQYF.